Presented here are 10 T cell receptor beta chains from one specimen sequenced in a study of blood T cell repertoires in COVID-19. TCRdb's copy holds only in-frame clones and misses some; the assay was immunoSEQ multiplex PCR. Counted here are approximately 220,000 clones, more than 80% occurring once; the ten biggest clones make up 1.2%. Input material: PBMCs or T cells enriched from blood (not recorded which). All receptors come from a man aged 25-45 years who had recovered from COVID-19.

This chain uses TRBV18 with TRBJ1-1, with D uncertain. Germline V gene sequence: CDR1 KGHSH, CDR2 LQKENI. Trimming removed 0 bases from V and 6 bases from J, with 11 bases in between. This CDR3 spans 14 amino acids. The CDR3 protein is CASSPPGTGSEAFF. The CDR3 DNA sequence: TGTGCCAGCTCACCACCGGGCACGGGATCTGAAGCTTTCTTT.

The chain recombines TRBV10-1 with TRBJ2-2, with D possibly matching TRBD1 (6 bases). Germline-derived CDR1 and CDR2 are WNHNN and SYGVQD (reference sequence). This CDR3 comprises 13 residues. V shed 8 bases and J shed 2 bases, with 9 bases lying between them. The CDR3 region has the DNA TGCGCCAGCGGACAGAGAAACACCGGGGAGCTGTTTTTT. This codes for CASGQRNTGELFF.

This chain joins TRBV11-2 and TRBJ2-5; D is ambiguous. The germline V and J ends were trimmed by 0 bases and 5 bases, with 13 bases remaining between them. Germline V lookup: CDR1 SGHAT, CDR2 FQNNGV. The CDR3 is 15 residues long. CDR3 region: CASSLEVSFRETQYF. The CDR3 DNA follows: TGTGCCAGCAGCTTAGAGGTTAGCTTTAGGGAGACCCAGTACTTC.

The chain combines TRBV4-2 with TRBJ2-3; TRBD2 matches at 14 bases. Looked up from germline, CDR1 is LGHNA and CDR2 is YNFKEQ. This CDR3 has 20 amino acids. Trimming cost V 2 bases and J 1 base; bases outside gene matches: 11. CDR3 in amino acids: CASSQKSTSGGDLRTDTQYF. The CDR3 nucleotides are TGTGCCAGCAGCCAAAAATCGACTAGCGGGGGGGACCTCCGCACAGATACGCAGTATTTT.

This rearrangement joins TRBV6-5 to TRBJ1-2; 7 nucleotides match TRBD1. V shed 7 bases, J shed 7 bases, and the junction held 12 bases outside the gene matches. The CDR3 is 14 residues long. Per germline, CDR1 MNHEY and CDR2 SVGAGI. The CDR3 here is CASKLLDRSSGYTF. CDR3 DNA sequence: TGTGCCAGCAAGCTCCTGGACAGGTCGAGTGGCTACACCTTC.

V usage is TRBV2 and J usage is TRBJ2-7; 8 bases are a match to TRBD1. J lost 4 bases, V lost 7 bases, and 9 bases had no gene match. CDR1 is SNHLY, CDR2 FYNNEI, per germline. CDR3 length: 14 residues. The chain's CDR3 is CASMQGARAYEQYF. CDR3 DNA sequence: TGTGCCAGCATGCAGGGGGCGAGGGCGTACGAGCAGTACTTC.

The rearrangement joins TRBV30 to TRBJ1-1, with D perhaps matching TRBD1 (6 bases). The CDR3 covers 13 residues. The germline V and J ends were trimmed by 3 bases and 5 bases, with 13 bases remaining between them. The germline gives CDR1 GTSNPN, CDR2 SVGIG (reference sequence). CDR3 nucleotide sequence: TGTGCCTGGAGCCATTCAAGGGGGACTGAAGCTTTCTTT. Translation: CAWSHSRGTEAFF.

The chain carries TRBV6-5 and TRBJ2-7; 7 positions agree with TRBD2. Looked up from germline, CDR1 is MNHEY and CDR2 is SVGAGI. CDR3 size: 15 residues. V was clipped by 2 bases and J by 5 bases; unmatched bases: 9. In DNA, the CDR3 is TGTGCCAGCAGTTACGTGGCCGGGAGGTCCCACGAGCAGTACTTC. This translates into CASSYVAGRSHEQYF.

This chain connects TRBV25-1 to TRBJ2-7, with D perhaps matching TRBD1 (6 bases). Germline CDR1 is MGHDK and CDR2 is SYGVNS. The CDR3 loop spans 13 amino acids. The ends were cut back, 9 bases at V and 3 bases at J, with 15 bases in the middle. The CDR3, as DNA: TGTGCCAGTTCCGGGACAACTTTCTACGAGCAGTACTTC. Its translation: CASSGTTFYEQYF.

The gene calls are TRBV18 and TRBJ2-3; TRBD1 matches 8 bases. The V and J ends lost 2 bases and 3 bases, in that order; junction bases with no gene match: 13. There are 18 residues in the CDR3. Germline CDR1 KGHSH, CDR2 LQKENI. This CDR3 is CASSPWAGGTGSTDTQYF. The CDR3 nucleotides are TGTGCCAGCTCACCATGGGCTGGGGGGACAGGTTCGACAGATACGCAGTATTTT.